A single T cell receptor beta chain is shown here with its context. Its antigen is as yet unknown. Regarding treatment: oral pan-JAK inhibitor, 5-10 mg twice daily. It was from alopecia areata patients that lesional scalp punch biopsies and peripheral blood were collected. These data originate in a study of CD8+ T cells in alopecia areata. Findings and limits, study-wide: It was lesional scalp, especially alopecia totalis/universalis, that showed higher clonality than normal scalp.

Germline assignment: CDR1 SGHTA and CDR2 FQGNSA. The V gene end was trimmed by 5 bases and the J gene end by 9 bases; junction bases not matched to a gene: 7. The CDR3 extends over 15 amino acids. cDNA reverse transcribed from extracted RNA served as the sequencing template. Using immunoSEQ multiplex PCR, the repertoire was profiled, and TCRdb retains in-frame clones only, with some absent. The table records under 150,000 clones, 56% of them present only once. Specimen: CD4+ T cells sorted from blood, collected at week 24, from a patient treated with tofacitinib. The chain joins TRBV7-2 to TRBJ2-1; TRBD2 agrees at 13 bases. The TCR comes from a human donor with alopecia areata. The CDR3 reads CASSLGLAGLSEQFF. The CDR3 DNA is TGTGCCAGCAGCCTGGGACTAGCGGGGCTAAGTGAGCAGTTCTTC.